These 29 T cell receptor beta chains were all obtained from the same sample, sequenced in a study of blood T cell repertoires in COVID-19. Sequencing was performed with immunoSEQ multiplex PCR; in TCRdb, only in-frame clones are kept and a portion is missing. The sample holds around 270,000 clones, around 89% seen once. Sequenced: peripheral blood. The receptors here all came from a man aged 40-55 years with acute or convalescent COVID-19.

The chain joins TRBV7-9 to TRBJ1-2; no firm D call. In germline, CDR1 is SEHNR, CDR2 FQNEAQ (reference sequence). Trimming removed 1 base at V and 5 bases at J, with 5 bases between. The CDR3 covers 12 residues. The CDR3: CASSLGEYGYTF. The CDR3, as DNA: TGTGCCAGCAGCTTAGGAGAATATGGCTACACCTTC.

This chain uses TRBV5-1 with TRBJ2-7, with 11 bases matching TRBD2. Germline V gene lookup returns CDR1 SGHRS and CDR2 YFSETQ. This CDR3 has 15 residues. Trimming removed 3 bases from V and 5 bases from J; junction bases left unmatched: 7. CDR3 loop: CASSSPSGGINEQYF. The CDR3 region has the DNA TGCGCCAGCAGCTCCCCTAGCGGGGGGATAAACGAGCAGTACTTC. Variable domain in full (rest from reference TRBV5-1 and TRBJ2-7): KAGVTQTPRYLIKTRGQQVTLSCSPISGHRSVSWYQQTPGQGLQFLFEYFSETQRNKGNFPGRFSGRQFSNSRSEMNVSTLELGDSALYLCASSSPSGGINEQYFGPGTRLTVT.

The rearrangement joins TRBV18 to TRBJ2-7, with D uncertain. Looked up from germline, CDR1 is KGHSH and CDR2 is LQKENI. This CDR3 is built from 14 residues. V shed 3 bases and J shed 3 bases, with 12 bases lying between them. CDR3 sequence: CASSPGSQIYEQYF. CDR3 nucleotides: TGTGCCAGCTCACCCGGCTCACAGATCTACGAGCAGTACTTC. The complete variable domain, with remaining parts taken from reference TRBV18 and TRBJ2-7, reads NAGVMQNPRHLVRRRGQEARLRCSPMKGHSHVYWYRQLPEEGLKFMVYLQKENIIDESGMPKERFSAEFPKEGPSILRIQQVVRGDSAAYFCASSPGSQIYEQYFGPGTRLTVT.

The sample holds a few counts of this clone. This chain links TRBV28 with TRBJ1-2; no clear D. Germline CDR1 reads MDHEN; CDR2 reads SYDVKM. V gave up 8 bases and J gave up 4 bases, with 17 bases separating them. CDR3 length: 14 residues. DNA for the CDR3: TGTGCCAGCGGAGGAAGAGACGGAATCTATGGCTACACCTTC. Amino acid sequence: CASGGRDGIYGYTF.

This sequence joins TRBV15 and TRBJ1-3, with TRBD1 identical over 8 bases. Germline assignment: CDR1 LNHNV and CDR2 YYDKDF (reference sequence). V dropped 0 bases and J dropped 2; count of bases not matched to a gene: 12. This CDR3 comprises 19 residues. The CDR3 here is CATSRDGTGTFETGNTIYF. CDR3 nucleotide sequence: TGTGCCACCAGCAGAGACGGGACAGGAACCTTCGAGACTGGAAACACCATATATTTT.

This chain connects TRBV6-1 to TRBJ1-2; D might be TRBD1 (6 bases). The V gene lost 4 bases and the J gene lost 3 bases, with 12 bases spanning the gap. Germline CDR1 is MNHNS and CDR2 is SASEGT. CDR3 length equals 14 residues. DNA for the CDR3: TGTGCCAGCAGTGTTGGGGGCGCCGACTATGGCTACACCTTC. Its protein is CASSVGGADYGYTF.

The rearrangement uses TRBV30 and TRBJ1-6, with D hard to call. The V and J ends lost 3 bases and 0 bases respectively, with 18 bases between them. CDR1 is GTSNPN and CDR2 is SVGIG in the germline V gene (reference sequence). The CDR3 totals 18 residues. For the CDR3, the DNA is TGTGCCTGGAGGAGGTATACCCCGGGGAGCTCCTATAATTCACCCCTCCACTTT. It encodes CAWRRYTPGSSYNSPLHF.

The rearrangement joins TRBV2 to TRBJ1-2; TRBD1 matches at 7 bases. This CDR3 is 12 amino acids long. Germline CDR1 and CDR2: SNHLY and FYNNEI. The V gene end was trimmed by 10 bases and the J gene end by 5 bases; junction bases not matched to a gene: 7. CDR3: CATGTEGYGYTF. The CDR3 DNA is TGTGCCACCGGGACAGAGGGGTATGGCTACACCTTC.

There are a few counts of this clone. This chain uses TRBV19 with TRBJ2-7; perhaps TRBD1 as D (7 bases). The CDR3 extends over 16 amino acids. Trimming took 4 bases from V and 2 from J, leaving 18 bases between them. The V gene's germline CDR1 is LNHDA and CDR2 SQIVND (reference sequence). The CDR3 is CASSTLRQGGAYEQYF. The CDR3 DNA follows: TGTGCCAGTAGTACGCTCCGTCAGGGGGGTGCCTACGAGCAGTACTTC.

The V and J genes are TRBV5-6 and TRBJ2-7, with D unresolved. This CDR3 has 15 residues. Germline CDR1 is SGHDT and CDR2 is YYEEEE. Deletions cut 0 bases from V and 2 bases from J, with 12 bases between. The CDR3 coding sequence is TGTGCCAGCAGCTTGGTGGCTGGCTCAGCCTACGAGCAGTACTTC. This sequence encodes CASSLVAGSAYEQYF.

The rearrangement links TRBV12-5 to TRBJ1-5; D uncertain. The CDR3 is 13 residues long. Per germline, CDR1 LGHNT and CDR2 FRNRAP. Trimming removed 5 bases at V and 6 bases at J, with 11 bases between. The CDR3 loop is CASGPEGSQPQHF. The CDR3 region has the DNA TGTGCTAGTGGTCCGGAGGGTAGTCAGCCCCAGCATTTT.

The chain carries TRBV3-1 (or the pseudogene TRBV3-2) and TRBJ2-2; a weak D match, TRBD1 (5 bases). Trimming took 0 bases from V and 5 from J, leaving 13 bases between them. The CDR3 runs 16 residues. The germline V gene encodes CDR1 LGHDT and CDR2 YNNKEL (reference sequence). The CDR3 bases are TGTGCCAGCAGCCAAGATAAGACAGTTCTAACCGGGGAGCTGTTTTTT. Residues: CASSQDKTVLTGELFF.

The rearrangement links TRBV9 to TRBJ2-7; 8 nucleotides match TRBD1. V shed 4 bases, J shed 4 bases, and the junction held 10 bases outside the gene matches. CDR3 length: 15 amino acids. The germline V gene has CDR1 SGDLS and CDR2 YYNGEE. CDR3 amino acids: CASSPRGTGNYEQYF. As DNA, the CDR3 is TGTGCCAGCAGCCCCCGTGGGACAGGCAATTACGAGCAGTACTTC.

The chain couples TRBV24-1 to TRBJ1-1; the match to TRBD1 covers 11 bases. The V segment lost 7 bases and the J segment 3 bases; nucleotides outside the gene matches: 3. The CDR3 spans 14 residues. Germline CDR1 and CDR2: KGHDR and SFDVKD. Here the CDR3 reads CATRPGQGDTEAFF. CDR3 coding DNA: TGTGCCACCAGACCGGGACAGGGGGACACTGAAGCTTTCTTT.

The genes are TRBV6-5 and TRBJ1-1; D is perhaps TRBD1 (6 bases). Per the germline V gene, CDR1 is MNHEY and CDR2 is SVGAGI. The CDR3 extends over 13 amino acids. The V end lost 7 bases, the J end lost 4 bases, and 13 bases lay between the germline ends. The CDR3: CASTAGAGTEAFF. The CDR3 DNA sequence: TGTGCCAGCACGGCAGGGGCGGGCACTGAAGCTTTCTTT.

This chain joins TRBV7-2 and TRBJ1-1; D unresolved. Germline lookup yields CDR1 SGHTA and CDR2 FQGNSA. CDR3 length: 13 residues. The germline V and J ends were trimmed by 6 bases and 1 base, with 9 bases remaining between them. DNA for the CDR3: TGTGCCAGCAGTAACCAACAGAACACTGAAGCTTTCTTT. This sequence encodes CASSNQQNTEAFF. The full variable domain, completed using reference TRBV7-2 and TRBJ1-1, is GAGVSQSPSNKVTEKGKDVELRCDPISGHTALYWYRQSLGQGLEFLIYFQGNSAPDKSGLPSDRFSAERTGGSVSTLTIQRTQQEDSAVYLCASSNQQNTEAFFGQGTRLTVV.

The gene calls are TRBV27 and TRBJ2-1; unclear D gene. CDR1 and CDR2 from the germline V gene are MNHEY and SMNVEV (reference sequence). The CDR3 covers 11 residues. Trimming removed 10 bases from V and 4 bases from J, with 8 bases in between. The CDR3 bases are TGTGCCACCCACAGTTACAATGAGCAGTTCTTC. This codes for CATHSYNEQFF.

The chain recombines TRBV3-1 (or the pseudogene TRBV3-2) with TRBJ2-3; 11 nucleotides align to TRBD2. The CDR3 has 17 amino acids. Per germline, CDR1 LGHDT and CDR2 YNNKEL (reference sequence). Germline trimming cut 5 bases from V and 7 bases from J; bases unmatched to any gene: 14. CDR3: CASSSPYGSSGGHTQYF. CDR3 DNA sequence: TGTGCCAGCAGCTCCCCCTACGGCTCTAGCGGGGGGCATACGCAGTATTTT.

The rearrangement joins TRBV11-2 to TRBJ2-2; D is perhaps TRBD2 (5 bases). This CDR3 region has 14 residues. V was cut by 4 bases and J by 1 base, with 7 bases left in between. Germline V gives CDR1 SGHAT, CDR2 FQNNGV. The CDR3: CASSSRENTGELFF. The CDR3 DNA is TGTGCCAGCAGCTCGAGGGAGAACACCGGGGAGCTGTTTTTT.

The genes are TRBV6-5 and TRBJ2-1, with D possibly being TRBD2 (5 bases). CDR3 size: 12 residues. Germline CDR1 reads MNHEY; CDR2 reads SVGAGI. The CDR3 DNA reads TGTCCCCTGAAGGGAGAGGACAATGAGCAGTTCTTC. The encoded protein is CPLKGEDNEQFF.

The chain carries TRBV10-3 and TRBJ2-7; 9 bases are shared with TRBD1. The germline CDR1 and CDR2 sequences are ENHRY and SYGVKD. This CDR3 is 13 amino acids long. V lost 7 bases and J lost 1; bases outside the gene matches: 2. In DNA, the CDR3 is TGTGCCATCAAAGGGACAGGGTCCTACGAGCAGTACTTC. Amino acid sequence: CAIKGTGSYEQYF.

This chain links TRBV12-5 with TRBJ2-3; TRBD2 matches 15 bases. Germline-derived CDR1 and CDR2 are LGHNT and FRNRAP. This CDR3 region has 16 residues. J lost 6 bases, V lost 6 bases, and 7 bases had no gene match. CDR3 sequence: CASGWTSGGEEDTQYF. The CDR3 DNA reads TGTGCTAGTGGATGGACTAGCGGGGGGGAGGAGGATACGCAGTATTTT.

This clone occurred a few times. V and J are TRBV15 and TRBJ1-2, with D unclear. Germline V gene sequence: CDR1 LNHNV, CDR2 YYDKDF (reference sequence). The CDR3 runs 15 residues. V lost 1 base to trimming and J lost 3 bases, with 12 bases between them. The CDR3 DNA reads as TGTGCCACCAGCAGAGCCCCTAGTACATACTATGGCTACACCTTC. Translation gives CATSRAPSTYYGYTF.

The CDR3 bases are TGTGCCATCAGTGCCGATCTCGGCTATGGCTACACCTTC. Its protein product is CAISADLGYGYTF. The V gene is TRBV10-3, the J gene TRBJ1-2; no clear D gene. Germline values: CDR1 ENHRY, CDR2 SYGVKD. The CDR3 consists of 13 residues. The germline V and J ends were trimmed by 4 bases and 4 bases, with 10 bases remaining between them.

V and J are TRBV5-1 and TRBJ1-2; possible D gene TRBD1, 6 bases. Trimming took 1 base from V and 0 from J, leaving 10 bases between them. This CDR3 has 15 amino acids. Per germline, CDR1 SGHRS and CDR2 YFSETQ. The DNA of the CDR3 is TGCGCCAGCAGCTTGAGGACAGATGCTAACTATGGCTACACCTTC. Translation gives CASSLRTDANYGYTF.

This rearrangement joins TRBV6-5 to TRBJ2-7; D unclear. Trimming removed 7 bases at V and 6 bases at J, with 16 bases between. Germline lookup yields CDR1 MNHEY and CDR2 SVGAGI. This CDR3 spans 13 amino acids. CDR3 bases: TGTGCCAGCACTCAAACCCGAGGCCGCGAGCAGTACTTC. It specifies CASTQTRGREQYF.

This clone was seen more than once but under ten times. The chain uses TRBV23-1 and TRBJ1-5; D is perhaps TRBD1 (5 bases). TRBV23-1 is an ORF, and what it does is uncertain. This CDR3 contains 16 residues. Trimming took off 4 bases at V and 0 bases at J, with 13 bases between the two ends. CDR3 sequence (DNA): TGCGCCAGCAGTCGTGGTCGGGACTTTAGCAATCAGCCCCAGCATTTT. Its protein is CASSRGRDFSNQPQHF.

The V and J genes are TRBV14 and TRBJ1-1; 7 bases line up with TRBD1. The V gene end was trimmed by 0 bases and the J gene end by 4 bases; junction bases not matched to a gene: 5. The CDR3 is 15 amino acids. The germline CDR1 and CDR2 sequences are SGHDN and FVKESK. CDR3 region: CASSQEGRGATEAFF. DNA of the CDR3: TGTGCCAGCAGCCAAGAGGGCAGGGGGGCCACTGAAGCTTTCTTT.

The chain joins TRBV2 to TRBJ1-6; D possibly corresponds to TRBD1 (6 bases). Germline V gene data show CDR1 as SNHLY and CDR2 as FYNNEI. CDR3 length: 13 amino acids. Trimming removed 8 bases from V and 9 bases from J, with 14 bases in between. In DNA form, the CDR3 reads TGTGCCAGCCACAGGGAAAGGGGTTCACCCCTCCACTTT. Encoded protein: CASHRERGSPLHF.